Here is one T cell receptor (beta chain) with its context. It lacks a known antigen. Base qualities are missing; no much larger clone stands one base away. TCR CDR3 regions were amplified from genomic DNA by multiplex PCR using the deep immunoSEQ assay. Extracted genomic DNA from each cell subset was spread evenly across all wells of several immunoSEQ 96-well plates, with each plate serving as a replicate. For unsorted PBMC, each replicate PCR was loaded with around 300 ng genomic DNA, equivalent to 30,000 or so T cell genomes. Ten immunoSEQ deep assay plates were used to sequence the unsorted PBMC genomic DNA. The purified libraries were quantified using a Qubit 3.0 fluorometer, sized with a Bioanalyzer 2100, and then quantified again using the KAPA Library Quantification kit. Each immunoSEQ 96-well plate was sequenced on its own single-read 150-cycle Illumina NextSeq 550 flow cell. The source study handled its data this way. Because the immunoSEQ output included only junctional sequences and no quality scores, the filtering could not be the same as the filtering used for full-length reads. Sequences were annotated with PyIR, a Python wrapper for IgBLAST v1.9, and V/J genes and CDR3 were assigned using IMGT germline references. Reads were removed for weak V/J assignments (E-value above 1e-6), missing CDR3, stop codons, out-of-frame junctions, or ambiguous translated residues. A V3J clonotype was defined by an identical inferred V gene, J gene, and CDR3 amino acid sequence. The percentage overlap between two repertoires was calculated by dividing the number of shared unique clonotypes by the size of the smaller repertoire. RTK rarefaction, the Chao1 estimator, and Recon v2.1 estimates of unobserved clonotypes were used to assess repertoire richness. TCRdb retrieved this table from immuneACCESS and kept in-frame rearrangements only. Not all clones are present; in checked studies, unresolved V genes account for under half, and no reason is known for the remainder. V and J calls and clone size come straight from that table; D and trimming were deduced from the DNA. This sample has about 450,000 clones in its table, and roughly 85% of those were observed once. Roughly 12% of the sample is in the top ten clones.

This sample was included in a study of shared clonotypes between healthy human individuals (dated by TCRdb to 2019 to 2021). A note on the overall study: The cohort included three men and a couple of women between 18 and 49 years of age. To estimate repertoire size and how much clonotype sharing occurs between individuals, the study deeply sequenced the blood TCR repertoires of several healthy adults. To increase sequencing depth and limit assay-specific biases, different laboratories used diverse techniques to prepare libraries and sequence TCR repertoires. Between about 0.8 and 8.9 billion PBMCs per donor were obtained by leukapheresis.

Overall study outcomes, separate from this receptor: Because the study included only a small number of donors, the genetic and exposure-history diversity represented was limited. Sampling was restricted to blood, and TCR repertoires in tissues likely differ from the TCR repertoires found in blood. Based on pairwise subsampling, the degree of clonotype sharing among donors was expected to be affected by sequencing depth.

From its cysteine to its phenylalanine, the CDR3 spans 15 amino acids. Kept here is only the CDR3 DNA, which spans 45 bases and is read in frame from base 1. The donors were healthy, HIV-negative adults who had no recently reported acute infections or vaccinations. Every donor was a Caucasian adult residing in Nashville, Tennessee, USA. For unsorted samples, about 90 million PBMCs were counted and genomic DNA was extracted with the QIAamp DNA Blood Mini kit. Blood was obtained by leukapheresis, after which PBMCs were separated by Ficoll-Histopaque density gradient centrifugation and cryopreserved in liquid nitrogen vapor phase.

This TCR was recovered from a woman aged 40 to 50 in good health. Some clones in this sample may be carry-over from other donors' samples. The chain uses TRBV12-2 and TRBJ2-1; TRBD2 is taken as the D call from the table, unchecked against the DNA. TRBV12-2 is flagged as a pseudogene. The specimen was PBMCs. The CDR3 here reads CASRRIAGGPNEQFF. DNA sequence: TGTGCAAGTCGCCGTATAGCGGGAGGGCCCAATGAGCAGTTCTTC.